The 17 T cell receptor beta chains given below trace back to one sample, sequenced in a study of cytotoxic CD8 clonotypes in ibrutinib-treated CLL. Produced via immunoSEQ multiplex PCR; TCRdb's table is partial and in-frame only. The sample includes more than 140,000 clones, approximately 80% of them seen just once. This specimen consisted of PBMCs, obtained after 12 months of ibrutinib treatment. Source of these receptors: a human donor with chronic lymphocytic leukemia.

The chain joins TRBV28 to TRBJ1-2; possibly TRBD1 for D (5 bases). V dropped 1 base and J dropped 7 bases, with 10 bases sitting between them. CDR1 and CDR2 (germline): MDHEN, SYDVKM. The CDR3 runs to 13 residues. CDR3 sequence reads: CASSLFRTSGYTF. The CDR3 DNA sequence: TGTGCCAGCAGTTTATTCCGGACAAGTGGCTACACCTTC.

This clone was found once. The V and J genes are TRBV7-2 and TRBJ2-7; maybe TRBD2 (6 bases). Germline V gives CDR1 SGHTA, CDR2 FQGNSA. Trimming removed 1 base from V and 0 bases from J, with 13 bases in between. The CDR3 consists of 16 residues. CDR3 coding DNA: TGTGCCAGCAGCTTAGTATTAGCGGAGAGCTCCTACGAGCAGTACTTC. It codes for CASSLVLAESSYEQYF.

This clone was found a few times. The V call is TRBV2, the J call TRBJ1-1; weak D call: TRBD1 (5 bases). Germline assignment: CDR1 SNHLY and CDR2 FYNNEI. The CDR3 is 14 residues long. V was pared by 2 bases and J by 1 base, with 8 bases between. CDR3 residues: CASSELQANTEAFF. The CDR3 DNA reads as TGTGCCAGCAGTGAACTACAGGCGAACACTGAAGCTTTCTTT.

CDR3 sequence: CASSPTGGAKNIQYF. The CDR3 bases are TGTGCCAGCTCACCAACAGGGGGAGCCAAAAACATTCAGTACTTC. The chain joins TRBV18 to TRBJ2-4; 8 bases line up with TRBD1. V gave up 2 bases and J gave up 0 bases; unmatched junction bases: 0. The germline CDR1 and CDR2 sequences are KGHSH and LQKENI. This CDR3 comprises 15 residues.

CDR3 in DNA: TGTGCCAGCAGCTTAGCGAGGGGTAGCCAGCCCCAGCATTTT. Protein product: CASSLARGSQPQHF. V usage is TRBV11-3 and J usage is TRBJ1-5; a possible D gene is TRBD1 (5 bases). The length of the CDR3 is 14 residues. Germline CDR1 SGHNT, CDR2 YENEEA. V dropped 1 base and J dropped 7 bases, with 11 bases sitting between them.

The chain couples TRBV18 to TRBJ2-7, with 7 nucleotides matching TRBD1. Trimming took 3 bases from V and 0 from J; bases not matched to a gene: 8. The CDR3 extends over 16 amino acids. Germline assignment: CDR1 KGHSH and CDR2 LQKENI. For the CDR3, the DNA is TGTGCCAGCTCACCGACTGACAGGGAAAGCTCCTACGAGCAGTACTTC. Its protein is CASSPTDRESSYEQYF.

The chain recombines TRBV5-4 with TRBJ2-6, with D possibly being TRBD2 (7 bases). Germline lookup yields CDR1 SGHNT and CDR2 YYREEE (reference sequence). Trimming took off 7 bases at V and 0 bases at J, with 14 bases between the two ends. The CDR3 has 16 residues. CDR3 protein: CASLRGGHSGANVLTF. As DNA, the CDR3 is TGTGCCAGCCTGAGGGGGGGGCACTCTGGGGCCAACGTCCTGACTTTC.

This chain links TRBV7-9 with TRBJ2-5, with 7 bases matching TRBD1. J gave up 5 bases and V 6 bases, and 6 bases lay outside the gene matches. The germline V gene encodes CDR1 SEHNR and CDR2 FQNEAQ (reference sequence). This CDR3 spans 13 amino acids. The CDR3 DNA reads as TGTGCCAGCAGAAGGGGGCCGTGGGAGACCCAGTACTTC. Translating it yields CASRRGPWETQYF.

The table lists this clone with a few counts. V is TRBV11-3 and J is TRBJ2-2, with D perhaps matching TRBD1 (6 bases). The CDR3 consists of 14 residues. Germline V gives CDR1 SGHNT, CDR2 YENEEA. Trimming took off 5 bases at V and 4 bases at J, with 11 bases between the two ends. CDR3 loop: CASSVQGGTGELFF. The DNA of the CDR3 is TGTGCCAGCAGCGTACAGGGTGGCACCGGGGAGCTGTTTTTT.

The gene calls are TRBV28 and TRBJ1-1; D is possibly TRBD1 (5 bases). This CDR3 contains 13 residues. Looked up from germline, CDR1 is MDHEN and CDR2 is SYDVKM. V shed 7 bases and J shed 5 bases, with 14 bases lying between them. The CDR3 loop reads CASITQAGTEAFF. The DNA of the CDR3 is TGTGCCAGCATCACGCAGGCAGGGACTGAAGCTTTCTTT. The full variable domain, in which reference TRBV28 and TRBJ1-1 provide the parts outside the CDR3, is DVKVTQSSRYLVKRTGEKVFLECVQDMDHENMFWYRQDPGLGLRLIYFSYDVKMKEKGDIPEGYSVSREKKERFSLILESASTNQTSMYLCASITQAGTEAFFGQGTRLTVV.

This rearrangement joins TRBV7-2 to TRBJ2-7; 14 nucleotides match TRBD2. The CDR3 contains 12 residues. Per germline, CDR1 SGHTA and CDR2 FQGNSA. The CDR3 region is CISGLAGVEQYF. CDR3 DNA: TGTATATCGGGACTAGCGGGAGTCGAGCAGTACTTC.

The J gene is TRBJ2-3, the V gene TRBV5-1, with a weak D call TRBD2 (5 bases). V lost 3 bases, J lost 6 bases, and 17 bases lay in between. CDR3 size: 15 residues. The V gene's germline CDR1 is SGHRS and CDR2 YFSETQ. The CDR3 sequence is CASSSSLTSIDTQYF. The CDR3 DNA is TGCGCCAGCAGCTCCTCTCTAACTAGTATCGATACGCAGTATTTT.

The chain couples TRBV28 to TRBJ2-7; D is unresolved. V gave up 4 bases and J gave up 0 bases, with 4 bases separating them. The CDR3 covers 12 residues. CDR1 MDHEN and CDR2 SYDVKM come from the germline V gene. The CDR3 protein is CASSWGSYEQYF. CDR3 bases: TGTGCCAGCAGTTGGGGCTCCTACGAGCAGTACTTC.

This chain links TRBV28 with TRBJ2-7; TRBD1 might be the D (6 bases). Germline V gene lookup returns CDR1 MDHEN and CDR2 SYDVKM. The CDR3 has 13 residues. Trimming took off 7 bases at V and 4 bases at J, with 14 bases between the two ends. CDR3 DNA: TGTGCCAGCAATAGACAGGATCGTTACGAGCAGTACTTC. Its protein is CASNRQDRYEQYF. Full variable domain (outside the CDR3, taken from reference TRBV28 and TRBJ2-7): DVKVTQSSRYLVKRTGEKVFLECVQDMDHENMFWYRQDPGLGLRLIYFSYDVKMKEKGDIPEGYSVSREKKERFSLILESASTNQTSMYLCASNRQDRYEQYFGPGTRLTVT.

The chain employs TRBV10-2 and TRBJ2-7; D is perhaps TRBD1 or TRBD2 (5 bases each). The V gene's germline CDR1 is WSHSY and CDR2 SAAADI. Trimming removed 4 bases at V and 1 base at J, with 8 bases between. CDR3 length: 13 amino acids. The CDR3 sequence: CASSVGGSYEQYF. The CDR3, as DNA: TGCGCCAGCAGTGTTGGGGGTTCCTACGAGCAGTACTTC.

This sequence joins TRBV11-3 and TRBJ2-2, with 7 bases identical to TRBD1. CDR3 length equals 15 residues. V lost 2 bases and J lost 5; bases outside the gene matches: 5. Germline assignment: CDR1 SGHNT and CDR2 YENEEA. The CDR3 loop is CASSLIEGATGELFF. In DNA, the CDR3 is TGTGCCAGCAGCTTAATCGAGGGGGCAACCGGGGAGCTGTTTTTT.

CDR3: CASSVVGAGGLTDTQYF. In DNA form, the CDR3 reads TGTGCCAGCAGCGTAGTAGGAGCGGGAGGGCTCACAGATACGCAGTATTTT. This chain links TRBV9 with TRBJ2-3; 10 nucleotides align to TRBD2. CDR3 length: 17 residues. In germline, CDR1 is SGDLS, CDR2 YYNGEE. V lost 0 bases to trimming and J lost 2 bases; unmatched junction nucleotides: 6.